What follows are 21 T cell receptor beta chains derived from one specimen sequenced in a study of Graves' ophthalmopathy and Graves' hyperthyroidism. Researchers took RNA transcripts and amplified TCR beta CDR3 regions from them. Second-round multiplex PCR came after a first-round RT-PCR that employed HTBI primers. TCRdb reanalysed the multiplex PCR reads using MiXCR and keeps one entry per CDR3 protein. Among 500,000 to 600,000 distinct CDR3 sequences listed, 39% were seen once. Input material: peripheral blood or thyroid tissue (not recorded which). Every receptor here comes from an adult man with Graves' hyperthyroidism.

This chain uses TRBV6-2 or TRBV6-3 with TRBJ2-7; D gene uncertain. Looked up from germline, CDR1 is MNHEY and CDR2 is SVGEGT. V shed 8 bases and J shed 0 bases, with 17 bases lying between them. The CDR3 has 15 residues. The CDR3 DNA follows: TGTGCCAGCGGTCATCCCGGGCAGGACTCCTACGAGCAGTACTTC. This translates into CASGHPGQDSYEQYF.

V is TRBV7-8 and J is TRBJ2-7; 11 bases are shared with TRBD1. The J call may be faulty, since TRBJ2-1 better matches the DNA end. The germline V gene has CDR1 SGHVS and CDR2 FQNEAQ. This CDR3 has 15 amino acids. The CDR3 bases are TGTGCCAGCAGCTCAGGACAGGGGGCATACAATGAGCAGTTCTTC. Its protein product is CASSSGQGAYNEQFF.

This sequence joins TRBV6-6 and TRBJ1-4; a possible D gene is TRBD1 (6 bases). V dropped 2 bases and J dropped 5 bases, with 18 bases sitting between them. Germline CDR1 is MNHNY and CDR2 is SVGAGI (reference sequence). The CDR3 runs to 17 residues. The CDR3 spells CASSYPSRQDKNEKLFF. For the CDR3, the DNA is TGTGCCAGCAGTTACCCATCCAGACAGGATAAGAATGAAAAACTGTTTTTT.

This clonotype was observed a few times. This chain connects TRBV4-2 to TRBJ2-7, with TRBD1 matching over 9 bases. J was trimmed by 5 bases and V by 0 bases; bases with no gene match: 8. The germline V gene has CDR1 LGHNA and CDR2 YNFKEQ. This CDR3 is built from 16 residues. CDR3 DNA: TGTGCCAGCAGCCAAGATCTTTTCAGGGACAGGGACGAGCAGTACTTC. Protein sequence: CASSQDLFRDRDEQYF.

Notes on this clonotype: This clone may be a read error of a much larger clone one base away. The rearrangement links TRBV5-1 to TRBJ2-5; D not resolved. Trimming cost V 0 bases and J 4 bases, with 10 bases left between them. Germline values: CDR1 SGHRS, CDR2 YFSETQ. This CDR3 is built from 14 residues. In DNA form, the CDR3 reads TGCGCCAGCAGCTTGGCCCAATACCGAGAGACCCAGTACTTC. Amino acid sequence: CASSLAQYRETQYF.

CDR3 protein: CSAGALGRAYNEQFF. DNA of the CDR3: TGCAGTGCTGGAGCGCTCGGGAGGGCCTACAATGAGCAGTTCTTC. This chain connects TRBV20-1 to TRBJ2-6, with 8 bases that match TRBD2. The J call may be incorrect, as the DNA end agrees better with TRBJ2-1. The CDR3 extends over 15 amino acids. Germline-derived CDR1 and CDR2 are DFQATT and SNEGSKA (reference sequence).

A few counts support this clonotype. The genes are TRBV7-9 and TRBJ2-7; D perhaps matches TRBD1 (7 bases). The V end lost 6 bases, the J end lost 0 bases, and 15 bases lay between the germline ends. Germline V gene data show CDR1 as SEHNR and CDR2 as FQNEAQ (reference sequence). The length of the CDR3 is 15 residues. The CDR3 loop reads CASRSQGGPSYEQYF. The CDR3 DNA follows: TGTGCCAGCAGATCGCAGGGGGGACCCTCCTACGAGCAGTACTTC.

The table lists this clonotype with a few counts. This CDR3 is CAITERGNNEQFF. DNA of the CDR3: TGTGCCATCACCGAGCGGGGGAACAATGAGCAGTTCTTC. The chain uses TRBV10-3 and TRBJ2-1, with 8 bases fitting TRBD2. V lost 7 bases, J lost 5 bases, and 4 bases stayed unmatched. CDR3 size: 13 residues. The germline V gene encodes CDR1 ENHRY and CDR2 SYGVKD.

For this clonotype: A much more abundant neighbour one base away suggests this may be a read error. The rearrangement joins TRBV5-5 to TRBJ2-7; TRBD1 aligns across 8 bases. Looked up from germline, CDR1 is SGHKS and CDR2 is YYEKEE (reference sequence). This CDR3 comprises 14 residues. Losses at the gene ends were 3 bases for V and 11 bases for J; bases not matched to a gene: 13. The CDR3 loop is CASSYIPGQVEEYF. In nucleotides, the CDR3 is TGTGCCAGCAGCTACATACCGGGACAGGTGGAGGAGTACTTC.

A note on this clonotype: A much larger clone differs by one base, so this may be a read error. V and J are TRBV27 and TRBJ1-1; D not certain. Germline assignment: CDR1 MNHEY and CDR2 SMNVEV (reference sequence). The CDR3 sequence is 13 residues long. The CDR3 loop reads CASASPANTGAFF. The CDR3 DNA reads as TGTGCCAGCGCTTCGCCAGCGAACACTGGAGCTTTCTTT.

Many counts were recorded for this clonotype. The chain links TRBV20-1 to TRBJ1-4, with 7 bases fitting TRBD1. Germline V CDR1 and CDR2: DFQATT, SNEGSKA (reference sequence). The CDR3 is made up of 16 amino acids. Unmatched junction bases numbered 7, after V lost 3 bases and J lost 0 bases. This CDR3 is CSARSRDSATNEKLFF. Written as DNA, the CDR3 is TGCAGTGCTAGGTCCCGGGACAGTGCAACTAATGAAAAACTGTTTTTT.

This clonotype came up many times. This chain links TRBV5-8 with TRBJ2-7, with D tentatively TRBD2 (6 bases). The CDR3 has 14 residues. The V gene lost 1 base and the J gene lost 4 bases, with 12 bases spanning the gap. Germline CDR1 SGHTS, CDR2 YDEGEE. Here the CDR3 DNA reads TGTGCCAGCAGCTTGATGTCTAGCGCGTACGAGCAGTACTTC. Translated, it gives CASSLMSSAYEQYF.

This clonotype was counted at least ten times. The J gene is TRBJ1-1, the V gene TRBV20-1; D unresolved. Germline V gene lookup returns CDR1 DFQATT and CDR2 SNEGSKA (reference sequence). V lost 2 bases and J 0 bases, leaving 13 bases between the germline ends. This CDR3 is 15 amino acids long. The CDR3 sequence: CSARPSGIMNTEAFF. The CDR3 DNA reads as TGCAGTGCTAGACCCTCAGGTATCATGAACACTGAAGCTTTCTTT.

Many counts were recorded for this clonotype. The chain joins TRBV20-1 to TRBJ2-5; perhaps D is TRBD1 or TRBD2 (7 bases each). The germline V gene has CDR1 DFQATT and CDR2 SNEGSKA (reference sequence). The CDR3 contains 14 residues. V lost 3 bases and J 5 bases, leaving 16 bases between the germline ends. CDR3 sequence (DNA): TGCAGTGCTAGCCCCCAGGGGGAGGGGGAGACCCAGTACTTC. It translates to CSASPQGEGETQYF.

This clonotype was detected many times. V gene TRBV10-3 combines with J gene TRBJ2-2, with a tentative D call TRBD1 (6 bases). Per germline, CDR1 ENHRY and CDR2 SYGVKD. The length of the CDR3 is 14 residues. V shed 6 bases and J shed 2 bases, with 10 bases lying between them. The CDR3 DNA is TGTGCCATCAGACAGGGATCTAACACCGGGGAGCTGTTTTTT. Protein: CAIRQGSNTGELFF.

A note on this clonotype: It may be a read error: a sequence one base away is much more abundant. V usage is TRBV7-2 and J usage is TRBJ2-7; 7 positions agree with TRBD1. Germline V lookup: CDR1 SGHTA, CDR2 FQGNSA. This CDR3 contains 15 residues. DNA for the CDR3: TGTGCCGGCAGCCCCTCCGGGACAGAGGCCTACGAGCAGTACTTC. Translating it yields CAGSPSGTEAYEQYF.

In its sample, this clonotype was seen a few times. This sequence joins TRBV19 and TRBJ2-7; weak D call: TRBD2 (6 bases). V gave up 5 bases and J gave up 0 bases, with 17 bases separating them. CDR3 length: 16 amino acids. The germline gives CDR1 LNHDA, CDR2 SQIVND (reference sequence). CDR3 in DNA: TGTGCCAGTAGTCCCGGACTAACCGCAATCTCCTACGAGCAGTACTTC. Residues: CASSPGLTAISYEQYF.

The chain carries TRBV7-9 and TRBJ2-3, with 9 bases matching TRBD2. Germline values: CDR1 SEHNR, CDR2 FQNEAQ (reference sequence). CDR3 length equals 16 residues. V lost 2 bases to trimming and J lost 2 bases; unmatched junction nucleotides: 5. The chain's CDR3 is CASSLLAGRDTDTQYF. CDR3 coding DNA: TGTGCCAGCAGCTTACTAGCGGGACGTGACACAGATACGCAGTATTTT.

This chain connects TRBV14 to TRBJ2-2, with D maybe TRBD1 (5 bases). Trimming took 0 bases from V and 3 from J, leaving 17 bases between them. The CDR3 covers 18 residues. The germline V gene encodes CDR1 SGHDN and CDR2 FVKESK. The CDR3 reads CASSQDPLLDSHTGELFF. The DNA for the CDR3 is TGTGCCAGCAGCCAAGACCCGCTTTTAGACAGTCACACCGGGGAGCTGTTTTTT.

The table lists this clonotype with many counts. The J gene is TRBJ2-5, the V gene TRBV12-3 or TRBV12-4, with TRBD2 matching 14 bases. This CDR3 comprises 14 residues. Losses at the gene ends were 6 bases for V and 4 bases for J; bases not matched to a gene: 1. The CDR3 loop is CASRGTSGRETQYF. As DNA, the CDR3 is TGTGCCAGCAGGGGGACTAGCGGGAGAGAGACCCAGTACTTC.

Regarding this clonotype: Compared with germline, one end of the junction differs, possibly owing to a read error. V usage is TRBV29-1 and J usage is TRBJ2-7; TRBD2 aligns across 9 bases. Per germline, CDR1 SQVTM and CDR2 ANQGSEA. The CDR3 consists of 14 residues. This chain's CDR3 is CSASDGGRAYGQYF. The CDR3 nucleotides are TGCAGTGCTAGCGATGGCGGGAGGGCCTACGGGCAGTACTTC.